This T cell receptor (beta chain) came from a study of T-cell reconstitution after alpha-beta-depleted transplantation in children. Points from the study as a whole: Newly made T cells mostly supplied T-cell counts and diversity one year after transplant.

The TCRbeta library was prepared with unique molecular identifiers. Each CDR3 protein gets one entry after TCRdb re-called the PCR reads with MiXCR. This table holds 800,000 to 1,000,000 distinct CDR3 sequences, less than 30% found once. Points on this clonotype: Its antigen is not identified.

In germline, CDR1 is SGHDN, CDR2 FVKESK. The CDR3 consists of 16 residues. Losses at the gene ends were 0 bases for V and 7 bases for J; bases not matched to a gene: 7. The receptor was isolated from a boy less than two years old who had a stem cell transplant for SCID, so the T cells may come from the graft donor. Source: PBMCs, mostly from graft donor cells, taken 360 days after TCRalphabeta/CD19-depleted stem cell transplant. The chain links TRBV14 to TRBJ2-3; the match to TRBD1 covers 10 bases. The CDR3 DNA sequence: TGTGCCAGCAGCCAAGATTCACGGGACAGGGGTTATACGCAGTATTTT. It specifies CASSQDSRDRGYTQYF.